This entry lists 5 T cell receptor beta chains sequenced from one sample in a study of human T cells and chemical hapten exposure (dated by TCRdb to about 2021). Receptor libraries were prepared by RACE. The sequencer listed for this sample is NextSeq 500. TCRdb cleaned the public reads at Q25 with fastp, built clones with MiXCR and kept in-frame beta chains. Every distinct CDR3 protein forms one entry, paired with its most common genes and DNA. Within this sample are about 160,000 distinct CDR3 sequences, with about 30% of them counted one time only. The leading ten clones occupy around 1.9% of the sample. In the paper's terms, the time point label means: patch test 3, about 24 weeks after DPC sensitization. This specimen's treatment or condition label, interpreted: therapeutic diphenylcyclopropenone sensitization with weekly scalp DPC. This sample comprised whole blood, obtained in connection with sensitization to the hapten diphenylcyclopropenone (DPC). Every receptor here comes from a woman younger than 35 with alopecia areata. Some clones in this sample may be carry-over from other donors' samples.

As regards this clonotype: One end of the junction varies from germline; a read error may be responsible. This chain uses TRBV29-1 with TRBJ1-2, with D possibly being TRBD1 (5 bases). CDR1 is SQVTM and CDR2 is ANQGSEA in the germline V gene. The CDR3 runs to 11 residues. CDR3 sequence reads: CGVETDYGYTF. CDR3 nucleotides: TGCGGCGTTGAGACAGATTATGGCTACACCTTC.

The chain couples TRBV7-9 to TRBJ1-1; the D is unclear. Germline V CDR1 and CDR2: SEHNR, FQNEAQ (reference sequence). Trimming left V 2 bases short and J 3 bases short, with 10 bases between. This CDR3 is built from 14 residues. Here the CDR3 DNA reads TGTGCCAGCAGCTTACTCTCTATGGACACTGAAGCTTTCTTT. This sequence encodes CASSLLSMDTEAFF.

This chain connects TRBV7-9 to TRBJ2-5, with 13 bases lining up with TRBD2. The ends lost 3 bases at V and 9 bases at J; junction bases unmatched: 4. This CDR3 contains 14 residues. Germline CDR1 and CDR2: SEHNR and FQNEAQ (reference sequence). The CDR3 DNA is TGTGCCAGCAGCTTGGGACTAGCGGGGCAGGCCCAGTACTTC. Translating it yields CASSLGLAGQAQYF.

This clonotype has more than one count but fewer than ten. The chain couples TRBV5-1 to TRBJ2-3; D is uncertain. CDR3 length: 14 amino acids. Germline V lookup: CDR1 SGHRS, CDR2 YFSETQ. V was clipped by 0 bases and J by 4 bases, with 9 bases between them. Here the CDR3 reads CASSLGQAADTQYF. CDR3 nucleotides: TGCGCCAGCAGCTTGGGGCAGGCAGCAGATACGCAGTATTTT.

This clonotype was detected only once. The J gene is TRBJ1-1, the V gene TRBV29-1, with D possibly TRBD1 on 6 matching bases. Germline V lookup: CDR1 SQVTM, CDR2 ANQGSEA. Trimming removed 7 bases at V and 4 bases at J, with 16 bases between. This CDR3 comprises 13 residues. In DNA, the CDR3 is TGCAGCGCCGGGGGGCAGGGTGGCACTGAAGCTTTCTTT. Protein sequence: CSAGGQGGTEAFF.